This T cell receptor beta chain came from a study of low-dose radiotherapy and immunotherapy resistance in tumors. Described time point: before trial treatment. In the RACIN dose-escalation trial, donors got nivolumab plus ipilimumab with aspirin, cyclophosphamide and radiotherapy. This clonotype was observed at least ten times. Primers targeting TRAV and TRBV primed first-strand cDNA, covering alpha and beta chains. Amplification of TCRs used a constant-region primer and V-primer adapter for about 19 PCR cycles. MiXCR, run by TCRdb on the reads, gives a single entry per CDR3 protein. The sample holds approximately 84,000 distinct CDR3 sequences, about a sixth seen once. V dropped 4 bases and J dropped 8; count of bases not matched to a gene: 14. This CDR3 is 16 amino acids long. The germline CDR1 and CDR2 sequences are SGHAT and FQDESV (reference sequence).

This sequence was found in a male donor with prostate cancer. Here the sequenced sample was PBMCs, taken before treatment. The chain carries TRBV11-1 and TRBJ2-3; 8 nucleotides line up with TRBD2. The CDR3 reads CASSSTVAGPGGTQYF. Here the CDR3 DNA reads TGTGCCAGCAGCTCAACCGTAGCGGGGCCCGGGGGTACGCAGTATTTT.